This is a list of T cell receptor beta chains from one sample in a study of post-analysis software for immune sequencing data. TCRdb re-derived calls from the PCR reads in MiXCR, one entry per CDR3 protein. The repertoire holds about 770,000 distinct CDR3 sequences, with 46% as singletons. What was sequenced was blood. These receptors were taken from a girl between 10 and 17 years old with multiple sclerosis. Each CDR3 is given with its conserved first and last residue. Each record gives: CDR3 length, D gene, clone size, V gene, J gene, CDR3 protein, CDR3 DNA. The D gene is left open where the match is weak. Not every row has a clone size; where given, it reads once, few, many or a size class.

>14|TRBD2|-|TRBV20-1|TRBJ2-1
CSAFLAGVSNEQFF
TGCAGTGCTTTCCTAGCGGGAGTTTCGAATGAGCAGTTCTTC
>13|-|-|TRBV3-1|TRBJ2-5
CASSQPLGETQYF
TGTGCCAGCAGCCAACCCCTCGGGGAGACCCAGTACTTC
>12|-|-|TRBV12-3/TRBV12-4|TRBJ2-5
CASSFPAGTQYF
TGTGCCAGCAGTTTTCCGGCGGGGACCCAGTACTTC
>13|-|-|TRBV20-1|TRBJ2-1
CSAGAGTNNEQFF
TGCAGTGCCGGGGCTGGAACCAACAATGAGCAGTTCTTC
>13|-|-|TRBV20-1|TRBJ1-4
CSASFRDMGKLFF
TGCAGTGCTAGTTTTCGGGACATGGGGAAACTGTTTTTT
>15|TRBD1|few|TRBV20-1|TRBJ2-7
CSAPDPGQGAREQYF
TGCAGTGCTCCTGACCCGGGACAGGGGGCGAGGGAGCAGTACTTC
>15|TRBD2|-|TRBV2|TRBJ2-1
CTSNKPGLGYNEQFF
TGTACCAGCAACAAACCGGGACTAGGCTACAATGAGCAGTTCTTC
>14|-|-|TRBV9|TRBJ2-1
CASGTAERYNEQFF
TGTGCCAGCGGTACGGCGGAGAGGTACAATGAGCAGTTCTTC
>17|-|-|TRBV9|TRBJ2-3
CASSTFKDWMGTDTQYF
TGTGCCAGCAGCACCTTCAAGGACTGGATGGGCACAGATACGCAGTATTTT
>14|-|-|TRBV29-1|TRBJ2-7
CSVGEGGGSYEQYF
TGCAGCGTTGGGGAAGGGGGTGGCTCCTACGAGCAGTACTTC
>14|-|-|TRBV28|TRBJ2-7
CASSLWGDEYEQYF
TGTGCCAGCAGCCTATGGGGGGACGAGTACGAGCAGTACTTC
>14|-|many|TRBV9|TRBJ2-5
CASNQGGTQETQYF
TGTGCCAGCAACCAAGGAGGGACCCAAGAGACCCAGTACTTC
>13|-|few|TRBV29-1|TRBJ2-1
CSVAGNSYNEQFF
TGCAGCGTAGCGGGTAACTCCTACAATGAGCAGTTCTTC
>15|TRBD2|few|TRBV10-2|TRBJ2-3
CASNWRERSTDTQYF
TGCGCCAGCAATTGGCGGGAGAGGAGCACAGATACGCAGTATTTT
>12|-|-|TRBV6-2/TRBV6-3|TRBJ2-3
CASSYEVYTQYF
TGTGCCAGCAGTTACGAAGTTTATACGCAGTATTTT
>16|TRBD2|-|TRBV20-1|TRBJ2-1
CSARPETSGDYNEQFF
TGCAGTGCTAGACCCGAGACTAGCGGAGATTACAATGAGCAGTTCTTC
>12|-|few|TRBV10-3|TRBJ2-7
CAIRKSSYEQYF
TGTGCCATCAGGAAGTCTTCCTACGAGCAGTACTTC
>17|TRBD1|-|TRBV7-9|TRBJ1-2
CASSLAPDRKGGYGYTF
TGTGCCAGCAGCTTAGCCCCGGACAGGAAAGGAGGGTATGGCTACACCTTC
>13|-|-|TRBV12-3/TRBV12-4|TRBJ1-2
CASSSKNNYGYTF
TGTGCCAGCAGTTCGAAGAATAACTATGGCTACACCTTC
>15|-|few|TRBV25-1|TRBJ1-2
CASNPYSGSSGGYTF
TGTGCCAGCAACCCATACTCCGGGTCTTCGGGCGGCTACACCTTC
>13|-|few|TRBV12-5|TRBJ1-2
CASGLVPERGYTF
TGTGCTAGTGGTTTGGTACCCGAAAGGGGGTACACCTTC
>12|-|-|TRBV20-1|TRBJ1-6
CSAGDLDSPLHF
TGCAGTGCTGGGGACTTGGATTCACCCCTCCACTTT
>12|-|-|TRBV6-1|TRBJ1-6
CASSGNNSPHHF
TGTGCCAGCAGTGGTAATAATTCACCCCACCACTTT
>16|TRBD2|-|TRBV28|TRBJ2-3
CASSFQLAGVTDTQYF
TGTGCCAGCAGTTTCCAGCTAGCGGGAGTCACAGATACGCAGTATTTT
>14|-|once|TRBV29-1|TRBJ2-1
CSVEDLFQYNEQFF
TGCAGCGTTGAAGATCTGTTTCAGTACAATGAGCAGTTCTTC
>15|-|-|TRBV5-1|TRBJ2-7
CASSSGSPGDYEQYF
TGCGCCAGCAGCTCGGGCTCCCCGGGGGACTACGAGCAGTACTTC
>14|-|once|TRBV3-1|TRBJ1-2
CASSLLTGLYGYTF
TGTGCCAGCAGCCTTCTGACGGGCCTCTATGGCTACACCTTC
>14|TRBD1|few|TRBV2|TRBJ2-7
CASSGQDSSYEQYF
TGTGCCAGCAGCGGACAGGACAGCTCCTACGAGCAGTACTTC
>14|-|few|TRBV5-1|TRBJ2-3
CASSRTGSPDTQYF
TGCGCCAGCAGCCGTACAGGGAGTCCAGATACGCAGTATTTT
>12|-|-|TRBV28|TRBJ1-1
CASSLKNTEAFF
TGTGCCAGCAGTCTGAAAAACACTGAAGCTTTCTTT
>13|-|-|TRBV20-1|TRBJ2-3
CSASFQGTDTQYF
TGCAGTGCTAGTTTTCAAGGAACAGATACGCAGTATTTT
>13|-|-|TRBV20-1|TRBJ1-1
CSATVRRDTEAFF
TGCAGTGCTACCGTCCGGAGGGACACTGAAGCTTTCTTT
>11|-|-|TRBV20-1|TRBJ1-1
CSAYLNTEAFF
TGCAGTGCCTATTTGAACACTGAAGCTTTCTTT
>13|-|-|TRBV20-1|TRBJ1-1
CSPSDNMNTEAFF
TGCAGTCCCTCGGACAACATGAACACTGAAGCTTTCTTT
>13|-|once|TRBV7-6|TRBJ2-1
CASSPERSDEQFF
TGTGCCAGCAGCCCCGAGAGGAGCGATGAGCAGTTCTTC
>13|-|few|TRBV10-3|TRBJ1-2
CAISGESNYGYTF
TGTGCCATCAGTGGGGAGTCTAACTATGGCTACACCTTC
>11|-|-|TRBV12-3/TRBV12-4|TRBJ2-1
CASSSTPGQFF
TGTGCCAGCAGTTCGACTCCCGGGCAGTTCTTC
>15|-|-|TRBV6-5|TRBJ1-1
CASSYAGGSGTEAFF
TGTGCCAGCAGTTACGCGGGGGGGTCCGGCACTGAAGCTTTCTTT
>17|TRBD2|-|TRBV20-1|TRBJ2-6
CSASQVAGPSGANVLTF
TGCAGTGCTAGTCAGGTAGCGGGACCCTCTGGGGCCAACGTCCTGACTTTC
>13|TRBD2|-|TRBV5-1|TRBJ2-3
CASGTSGRGTQYF
TGCGCCAGCGGGACTAGCGGGAGGGGAACGCAGTATTTT
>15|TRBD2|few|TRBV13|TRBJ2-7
CASSHGGEGRDEQYF
TGTGCCAGCAGCCATGGAGGGGAGGGCCGGGACGAGCAGTACTTC
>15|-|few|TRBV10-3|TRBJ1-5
CAISDTVDSNQPQHF
TGTGCCATCAGCGATACGGTGGATAGCAATCAGCCCCAGCATTTT
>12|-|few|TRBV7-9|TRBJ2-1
CASGGLYNEQFF
TGTGCCAGCGGGGGACTCTACAATGAGCAGTTCTTC
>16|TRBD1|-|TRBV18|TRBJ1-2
CASSPSGQKTNYGYTF
TGTGCCAGCTCACCATCGGGACAGAAGACCAACTATGGCTACACCTTC
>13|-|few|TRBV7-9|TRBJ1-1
CASSFSHNTEAFF
TGTGCCAGCAGCTTTTCGCACAACACTGAAGCTTTCTTT
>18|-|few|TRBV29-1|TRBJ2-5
CSVTPGDPGATYQETQYF
TGCAGCGTTACTCCGGGGGACCCAGGAGCTACTTACCAAGAGACCCAGTACTTC
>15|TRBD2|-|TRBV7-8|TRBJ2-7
CASSPRTSGDYEQYF
TGTGCCAGCAGCCCTCGGACTAGCGGAGACTACGAGCAGTACTTC
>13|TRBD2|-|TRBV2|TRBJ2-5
CASSTSGSIEQYF
TGTGCCAGCAGCACTAGCGGGAGTATAGAGCAGTACTTC
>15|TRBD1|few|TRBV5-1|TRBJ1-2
CASSLGDRARYGYTF
TGTGCCAGCAGTCTTGGAGACAGGGCACGATATGGCTACACCTTC
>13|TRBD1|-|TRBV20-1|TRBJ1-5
CSAVRQGGQPQHF
TGCAGTGCTGTTCGACAGGGGGGTCAGCCCCAGCATTTT
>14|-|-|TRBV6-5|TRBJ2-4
CASTAGIAKNIQYF
TGTGCCAGCACTGCAGGGATAGCCAAAAACATTCAGTACTTC
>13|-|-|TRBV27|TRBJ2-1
CASRGAGYNEQFF
TGTGCCAGCAGAGGGGCGGGCTACAATGAGCAGTTCTTC
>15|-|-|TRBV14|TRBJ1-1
CASSQGATGNTEAFF
TGTGCCAGCAGCCAAGGCGCGACAGGGAACACTGAAGCTTTCTTT
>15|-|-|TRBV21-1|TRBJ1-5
CASSKAGTGGQPQHF
TGTGCCAGCAGCAAAGCTGGGACAGGGGGGCAGCCCCAGCATTTT
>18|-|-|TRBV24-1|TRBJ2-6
CATSDPARGGSGANVLTF
TGTGCCACCAGTGACCCCGCCAGGGGTGGTTCTGGGGCCAACGTCCTGACTTTC
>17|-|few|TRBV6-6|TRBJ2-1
CASSYSQGGLAGNEQFF
TGTGCCAGCAGTTACTCGCAAGGGGGATTAGCGGGCAATGAGCAGTTCTTC
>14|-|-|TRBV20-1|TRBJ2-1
CSAIGPIGYNEQFF
TGCAGTGCTATAGGACCGATTGGGTACAATGAGCAGTTCTTC
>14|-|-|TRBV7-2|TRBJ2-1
CASSSDPAGNEQFF
TGTGCCAGCAGCTCCGACCCCGCGGGGAATGAGCAGTTCTTC